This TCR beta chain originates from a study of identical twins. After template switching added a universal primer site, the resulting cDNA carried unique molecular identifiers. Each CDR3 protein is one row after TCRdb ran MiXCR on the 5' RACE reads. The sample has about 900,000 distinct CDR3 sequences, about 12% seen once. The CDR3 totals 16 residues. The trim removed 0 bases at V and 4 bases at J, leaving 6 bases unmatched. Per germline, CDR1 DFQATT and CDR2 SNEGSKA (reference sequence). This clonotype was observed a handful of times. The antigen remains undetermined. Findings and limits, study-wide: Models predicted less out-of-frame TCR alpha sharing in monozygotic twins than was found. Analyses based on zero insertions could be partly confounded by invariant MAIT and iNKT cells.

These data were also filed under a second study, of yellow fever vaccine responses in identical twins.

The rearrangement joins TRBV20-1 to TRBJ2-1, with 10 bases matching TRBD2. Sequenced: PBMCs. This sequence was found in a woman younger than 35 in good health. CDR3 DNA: TGCAGTGCTAGAGATAGGGGACTAGCGACTTACAATGAGCAGTTCTTC. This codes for CSARDRGLATYNEQFF.